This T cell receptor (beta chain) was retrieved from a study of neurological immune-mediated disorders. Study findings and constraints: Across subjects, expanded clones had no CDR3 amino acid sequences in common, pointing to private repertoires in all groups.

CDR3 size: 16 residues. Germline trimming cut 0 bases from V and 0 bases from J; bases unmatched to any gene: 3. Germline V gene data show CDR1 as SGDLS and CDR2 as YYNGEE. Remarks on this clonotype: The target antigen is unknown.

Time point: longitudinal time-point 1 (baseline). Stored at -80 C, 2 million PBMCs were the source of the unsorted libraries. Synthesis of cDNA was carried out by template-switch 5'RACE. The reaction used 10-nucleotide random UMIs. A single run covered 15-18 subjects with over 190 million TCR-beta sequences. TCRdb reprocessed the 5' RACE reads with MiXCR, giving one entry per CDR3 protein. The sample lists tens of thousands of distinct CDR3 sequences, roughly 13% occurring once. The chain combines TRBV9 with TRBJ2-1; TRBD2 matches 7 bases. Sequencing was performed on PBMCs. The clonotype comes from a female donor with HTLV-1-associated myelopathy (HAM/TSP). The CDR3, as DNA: TGTGCCAGCAGCGTAGGAGGCGGGAGCTCCTACAATGAGCAGTTCTTC. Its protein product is CASSVGGGSSYNEQFF.